Listed here are 14 T cell receptor beta chains from one sample, sequenced in a study of shared clonotypes between healthy human individuals. Measured with immunoSEQ multiplex PCR; TCRdb has only the in-frame clones, and not every one. The table includes about 320,000 clones, about nine tenths detected once. Source material: memory CD8+ T cells sorted from blood. Subset here: CD45RO+ cells pooled with CCR7-negative TemRA cells. The receptors come from a man between 18 and 29 years old in good health.

This rearrangement joins TRBV27 to TRBJ2-7; 9 bases match TRBD1. This CDR3 has 16 amino acids. J was trimmed by 7 bases and V by 4 bases; bases with no gene match: 14. Germline CDR1 and CDR2: MNHEY and SMNVEV (reference sequence). The CDR3 nucleotides read TGTGCCAGCAGTTCCAGGGACAGGGATCCTGCTCAGGAGCAGTACTTC. It codes for CASSSRDRDPAQEQYF.

This clone was detected once. V usage is TRBV5-4 and J usage is TRBJ1-1; 9 positions agree with TRBD1. Germline V gives CDR1 SGHNT, CDR2 YYREEE (reference sequence). J was trimmed by 0 bases and V by 0 bases; bases with no gene match: 0. The CDR3 covers 15 residues. CDR3 loop: CASSLGQGVNTEAFF. In DNA, the CDR3 is TGTGCCAGCAGCTTGGGACAGGGGGTGAACACTGAAGCTTTCTTT.

This rearrangement joins TRBV7-9 to TRBJ2-2; TRBD1 agrees at 11 bases. The germline CDR1 and CDR2 sequences are SEHNR and FQNEAQ (reference sequence). V shed 6 bases, J shed 4 bases, and the junction held 7 bases outside the gene matches. The CDR3 is made up of 16 amino acids. CDR3 amino acids: CASRGGQGAATGELFF. The CDR3 DNA reads TGTGCCAGCAGGGGTGGACAGGGGGCGGCCACCGGGGAGCTGTTTTTT. The full variable domain, in which reference TRBV7-9 and TRBJ2-2 provide the parts outside the CDR3, is DTGVSQNPRHKITKRGQNVTFRCDPISEHNRLYWYRQTLGQGPEFLTYFQNEAQLEKSRLLSDRFSAERPKGSFSTLEIQRTEQGDSAMYLCASRGGQGAATGELFFGEGSRLTVL.

The V and J genes are TRBV19 and TRBJ1-1; 7 bases agree with TRBD1. Germline CDR1 is LNHDA and CDR2 is SQIVND (reference sequence). J lost 0 bases, V lost 6 bases, and 10 bases had no gene match. The CDR3 loop spans 16 amino acids. The CDR3 protein is CASRPDREGMNTEAFF. CDR3 in DNA: TGTGCCAGTAGGCCCGACAGGGAAGGTATGAACACTGAAGCTTTCTTT.

V and J are TRBV7-9 and TRBJ2-7, with TRBD1 identical over 7 bases. J was trimmed by 5 bases and V by 2 bases; bases with no gene match: 3. This CDR3 has 13 residues. The germline V gene encodes CDR1 SEHNR and CDR2 FQNEAQ (reference sequence). As DNA, the CDR3 is TGTGCCAGCAGCTTATTAGGGACAGACGAGCAGTACTTC. Protein: CASSLLGTDEQYF. Full variable domain (remainder filled in from reference TRBV7-9 and TRBJ2-7): DTGVSQNPRHKITKRGQNVTFRCDPISEHNRLYWYRQTLGQGPEFLTYFQNEAQLEKSRLLSDRFSAERPKGSFSTLEIQRTEQGDSAMYLCASSLLGTDEQYFGPGTRLTVT.

V gene TRBV7-9 combines with J gene TRBJ1-1; D unclear. Germline V gene sequence: CDR1 SEHNR, CDR2 FQNEAQ (reference sequence). CDR3 length equals 14 residues. The V end was cut by 6 bases, the J end by 0 bases, with 11 bases between. The DNA for the CDR3 is TGTGCCAGCAGGGGAGACGGATTGAACACTGAAGCTTTCTTT. Translation gives CASRGDGLNTEAFF.

This sequence joins TRBV9 and TRBJ2-2; TRBD1 matches at 9 bases. The CDR3 totals 15 residues. CDR1 is SGDLS and CDR2 is YYNGEE in the germline V gene. Germline trimming cut 3 bases from V and 6 bases from J; bases unmatched to any gene: 6. CDR3 coding DNA: TGTGCCAGCAGCGGGGACAGGGATCGGGCCGGGGAGCTGTTTTTT. Its translation is CASSGDRDRAGELFF. Using reference TRBV9 and TRBJ2-2 for the parts outside the CDR3, the full variable domain is DSGVTQTPKHLITATGQRVTLRCSPRSGDLSVYWYQQSLDQGLQFLIQYYNGEERAKGNILERFSAQQFPDLHSELNLSSLELGDSALYFCASSGDRDRAGELFFGEGSRLTVL.

The CDR3 region has the DNA TGTGCCAGCAGCGTAGAGGCAGGGTCGGGGACTGAAGCTTTCTTT. Protein: CASSVEAGSGTEAFF. V usage is TRBV9 and J usage is TRBJ1-1, with D perhaps TRBD1 (5 bases). V dropped 0 bases and J dropped 5 bases, with 14 bases sitting between them. This CDR3 region has 15 residues. Germline V CDR1 and CDR2: SGDLS, YYNGEE. The full variable domain, its missing parts supplied by reference TRBV9 and TRBJ1-1, is DSGVTQTPKHLITATGQRVTLRCSPRSGDLSVYWYQQSLDQGLQFLIQYYNGEERAKGNILERFSAQQFPDLHSELNLSSLELGDSALYFCASSVEAGSGTEAFFGQGTRLTVV.

The rearrangement links TRBV6-1 to TRBJ2-2; TRBD1 matches 7 bases. CDR3 size: 17 residues. CDR1 and CDR2 from the germline V gene are MNHNS and SASEGT. The trim removed 2 bases at V and 1 base at J, leaving 7 bases unmatched. For the CDR3, the DNA is TGTGCCAGCAGTGAATTTCCTCGGACAGGGAACACCGGGGAGCTGTTTTTT. Protein: CASSEFPRTGNTGELFF.

The CDR3 DNA sequence: TGTGCCATCAGTGTTGGACACGGGGCCAAAAACATTCAGTACTTC. Protein product: CAISVGHGAKNIQYF. The rearrangement links TRBV10-3 to TRBJ2-4; a possible D gene is TRBD1 (5 bases). Trimming shortened V by 4 bases and J by 1 base, and 11 bases separated the two germline ends. The germline V gene encodes CDR1 ENHRY and CDR2 SYGVKD. The CDR3 covers 15 residues.

The V gene is TRBV9, the J gene TRBJ2-7, with 7 nucleotides matching TRBD2. J was trimmed by 2 bases and V by 0 bases; bases with no gene match: 2. This CDR3 comprises 14 residues. Germline V gene lookup returns CDR1 SGDLS and CDR2 YYNGEE. CDR3 sequence (DNA): TGTGCCAGCAGCGTAGGGCTAGCGGCCTACGAGCAGTACTTC. Its protein is CASSVGLAAYEQYF.

A single count supports this clone. The chain joins TRBV7-9 to TRBJ2-3; D possibly uses TRBD1 or TRBD2 (5 bases each). Trimming removed 4 bases at V and 4 bases at J, with 18 bases between. Germline CDR1 reads SEHNR; CDR2 reads FQNEAQ (reference sequence). The CDR3 contains 16 residues. The DNA of the CDR3 is TGTGCCAGCAGCTCCACCGGGACGGATACTTCAGATACGCAGTATTTT. It specifies CASSSTGTDTSDTQYF.

The chain links TRBV5-4 to TRBJ2-3; 9 bases fit TRBD1. Germline-derived CDR1 and CDR2 are SGHNT and YYREEE (reference sequence). The CDR3 is 16 amino acids. V was clipped by 6 bases and J by 0 bases; unmatched bases: 8. CDR3 in amino acids: CASTTDRGQSTDTQYF. Written as DNA, the CDR3 is TGTGCCAGCACAACGGACAGGGGCCAAAGCACAGATACGCAGTATTTT. The whole variable domain, remainder taken from reference TRBV5-4 and TRBJ2-3, is ETGVTQSPTHLIKTRGQQVTLRCSSQSGHNTVSWYQQALGQGPQFIFQYYREEENGRGNFPPRFSGLQFPNYSSELNVNALELDDSALYLCASTTDRGQSTDTQYFGPGTRLTVL.

CDR3 region: CASSPDVSPLHF. The CDR3 DNA is TGTGCCAGCTCACCAGACGTCTCACCCCTCCACTTT. The chain links TRBV18 to TRBJ1-6; D is unclear. The V end was cut by 2 bases, the J end by 10 bases, with 6 bases between. Germline CDR1 is KGHSH and CDR2 is LQKENI. This CDR3 has 12 residues. The whole variable domain, remainder taken from reference TRBV18 and TRBJ1-6, is NAGVMQNPRHLVRRRGQEARLRCSPMKGHSHVYWYRQLPEEGLKFMVYLQKENIIDESGMPKERFSAEFPKEGPSILRIQQVVRGDSAAYFCASSPDVSPLHFGNGTRLTVT.